Each of the 21 T cell receptor beta chains below was sequenced from the same sample in a study of blood T cell repertoires in COVID-19. Sequencing used immunoSEQ multiplex PCR; TCRdb keeps in-frame clones, though not all of them. The sample includes about 87,000 clones, over 75% of them seen just once. The sample was peripheral blood. The receptors derive from a woman between 70 and 85 years old with acute or convalescent COVID-19.

The chain employs TRBV12-1 and TRBJ1-5; the DNA was not used to check the table's D call, TRBD1. TRBV12-1 is labeled a pseudogene. CDR3 length: 18 residues. The CDR3 loop reads CASSYCNRDTKPNQPQHF. For the CDR3, the DNA is TGTGCCAGCAGCTACTGCAATCGGGACACGAAGCCTAACCAGCCCCAGCATTTT.

The chain recombines TRBV9 with TRBJ1-3; 10 positions match TRBD1. This CDR3 contains 16 residues. With 2 bases clipped from V and 2 bases from J, the junction kept 4 bases outside the gene matches. Germline V CDR1 and CDR2: SGDLS, YYNGEE. The CDR3 loop is CASSVGGTGAGNTIYF. CDR3 coding DNA: TGTGCCAGCAGCGTTGGGGGGACAGGGGCTGGAAACACCATATATTTT. Full variable domain (missing parts from reference TRBV9 and TRBJ1-3): DSGVTQTPKHLITATGQRVTLRCSPRSGDLSVYWYQQSLDQGLQFLIQYYNGEERAKGNILERFSAQQFPDLHSELNLSSLELGDSALYFCASSVGGTGAGNTIYFGEGSWLTVV.

The rearrangement links TRBV29-1 to TRBJ1-2, with D uncertain. Trimming removed 4 bases from V and 6 bases from J, with 6 bases in between. The germline V gene encodes CDR1 SQVTM and CDR2 ANQGSEA. The CDR3 runs 10 residues. For the CDR3, the DNA is TGCAGCGTTGGGGAGGATGGCTACACCTTC. It codes for CSVGEDGYTF.

The V call is TRBV9, the J call TRBJ1-6; 10 positions agree with TRBD1. CDR3 length equals 15 residues. The germline V gene encodes CDR1 SGDLS and CDR2 YYNGEE. Trimming at V came to 3 bases and at J to 9 bases, leaving 6 bases not matched to a gene. CDR3 sequence reads: CASSGGQGVGSPLHF. CDR3 DNA: TGTGCCAGCAGCGGAGGACAGGGGGTCGGTTCACCCCTCCACTTT.

The chain has TRBV6-5 and TRBJ1-1, with D maybe TRBD1 (6 bases). V was pared by 5 bases and J by 3 bases, with 10 bases between. In germline, CDR1 is MNHEY, CDR2 SVGAGI. This CDR3 comprises 13 residues. CDR3 amino acids: CASSKQGYTEAFF. CDR3 bases: TGTGCCAGCAGTAAACAGGGCTACACTGAAGCTTTCTTT.

This sequence joins TRBV7-2 and TRBJ1-4, with 7 bases lining up with TRBD1. In germline, CDR1 is SGHTA, CDR2 FQGNSA. There are 14 residues in the CDR3. The trim removed 6 bases at V and 7 bases at J, leaving 8 bases unmatched. The CDR3 DNA follows: TGTGCCAGCAGTAGGTCTTCAGGGGGTGAAAAACTGTTTTTT. It yields the protein CASSRSSGGEKLFF.

This clone occurred once. The chain couples TRBV28 to TRBJ1-1; D is unresolved. The CDR3 sequence is 15 residues long. V was clipped by 2 bases and J by 5 bases, with 15 bases between them. Germline V gene data show CDR1 as MDHEN and CDR2 as SYDVKM. CDR3 DNA sequence: TGTGCCAGCAGTTTAGGAGGAATCAGAAGGACTGAAGCTTTCTTT. This gives the protein CASSLGGIRRTEAFF.

The rearrangement links TRBV15 to TRBJ2-7, with D perhaps TRBD2 (5 bases). Trimming took off 0 bases at V and 2 bases at J, with 14 bases between the two ends. Germline CDR1 LNHNV, CDR2 YYDKDF (reference sequence). This CDR3 region has 16 residues. CDR3 loop: CATSREYGQTTYEQYF. CDR3 coding DNA: TGTGCCACCAGCAGAGAATACGGGCAGACTACCTACGAGCAGTACTTC.

The V and J genes are TRBV5-1 and TRBJ2-5; D call uncertain. Germline CDR1 is SGHRS and CDR2 is YFSETQ. This CDR3 has 13 amino acids. V was pared by 4 bases and J by 2 bases, with 9 bases between. Here the CDR3 DNA reads TGCGCCAGCAGCCTCCTCCGGCAAGAGACCCAGTACTTC. This sequence encodes CASSLLRQETQYF.

This sequence joins TRBV29-1 and TRBJ2-2; 11 positions agree with TRBD1. This CDR3 spans 14 amino acids. Germline-derived CDR1 and CDR2 are SQVTM and ANQGSEA. Losses at the gene ends were 6 bases for V and 6 bases for J; bases not matched to a gene: 6. CDR3 amino acids: CSVEDRGRSGELFF. The CDR3 region has the DNA TGCAGCGTGGAGGACAGGGGGCGATCCGGGGAGCTGTTTTTT.

Here the CDR3 reads CASSESNGGDTQYF. The CDR3 nucleotides are TGCGCCAGCAGTGAGTCGAATGGGGGGGATACGCAGTATTTT. The chain joins TRBV10-1 to TRBJ2-3, with D maybe TRBD2 (6 bases). Per germline, CDR1 WNHNN and CDR2 SYGVQD (reference sequence). The CDR3 extends over 14 amino acids. V gave up 0 bases and J gave up 6 bases, with 10 bases separating them.

This clone was picked up a small number of times. The V gene is TRBV19, the J gene TRBJ1-1; D might be TRBD1 (5 bases). The germline V gene encodes CDR1 LNHDA and CDR2 SQIVND (reference sequence). V shed 10 bases and J shed 3 bases, with 15 bases lying between them. The CDR3 sequence is 13 residues long. The CDR3 spells CATIQGGYTEAFF. The CDR3, as DNA: TGTGCCACTATTCAGGGAGGTTACACTGAAGCTTTCTTT. Together with reference TRBV19 and TRBJ1-1, the CDR3 gives the full variable domain: DGGITQSPKYLFRKEGQNVTLSCEQNLNHDAMYWYRQDPGQGLRLIYYSQIVNDFQKGDIAEGYSVSREKKESFPLTVTSAQKNPTAFYLCATIQGGYTEAFFGQGTRLTVV.

The V gene is TRBV2, the J gene TRBJ1-1; 8 bases match TRBD1. Looked up from germline, CDR1 is SNHLY and CDR2 is FYNNEI. V lost 5 bases and J lost 7; bases outside the gene matches: 6. This CDR3 is built from 13 residues. DNA for the CDR3: TGTGCCAGCAGTCCGGACAGGGCGGTTGAAGCTTTCTTT. It translates to CASSPDRAVEAFF.

The chain joins TRBV11-1 to TRBJ1-4; D is possibly TRBD1 (5 bases). Trimming shortened V by 5 bases and J by 8 bases, and 15 bases separated the two germline ends. The CDR3 runs 14 residues. From germline, CDR1 is SGHAT and CDR2 FQDESV (reference sequence). CDR3 coding DNA: TGTGCCAGCAGCCGGACACGGAAGGACGAAAAACTGTTTTTT. It encodes CASSRTRKDEKLFF.

This clone was seen only a few times. The chain employs TRBV3-1 (or the pseudogene TRBV3-2) and TRBJ1-2; TRBD1 is a possible D gene (5 bases). From germline, CDR1 is LGHDT and CDR2 YNNKEL (reference sequence). The CDR3 is 11 residues long. V lost 4 bases and J 6 bases, leaving 6 bases between the germline ends. Here the CDR3 reads CASSLGDGYTF. DNA of the CDR3: TGTGCCAGCAGCCTAGGGGATGGCTACACCTTC.

The chain employs TRBV3-1 (or the pseudogene TRBV3-2) and TRBJ2-7, with 7 bases lining up with TRBD1. CDR3 size: 18 residues. V shed 4 bases, J shed 0 bases, and the junction held 15 bases outside the gene matches. The germline V gene has CDR1 LGHDT and CDR2 YNNKEL (reference sequence). CDR3: CASSRSQDRTLSSYEQYF. CDR3 nucleotides: TGTGCCAGCAGCCGGTCCCAGGACAGGACTCTGAGCTCCTACGAGCAGTACTTC.

The gene calls are TRBV19 and TRBJ2-1; TRBD2 is a possible D gene (5 bases). V was pared by 4 bases and J by 8 bases, with 6 bases between. The CDR3 sequence is 11 residues long. From germline, CDR1 is LNHDA and CDR2 SQIVND (reference sequence). CDR3 residues: CASSTRDEQFF. CDR3 bases: TGTGCCAGTAGTACGAGGGATGAGCAGTTCTTC.

This rearrangement joins TRBV6-5 to TRBJ2-7; D is possibly TRBD1 (6 bases). This CDR3 has 12 amino acids. Per germline, CDR1 MNHEY and CDR2 SVGAGI. The V end was cut by 6 bases, the J end by 7 bases, with 13 bases between. The CDR3 nucleotides read TGTGCCAGCAGCCGACAGGTGTGGGAGCAGTACTTC. Encoded protein: CASSRQVWEQYF.

The chain carries TRBV30 and TRBJ1-1; 8 positions match TRBD1. The CDR3 totals 13 residues. Germline assignment: CDR1 GTSNPN and CDR2 SVGIG (reference sequence). The V segment lost 3 bases and the J segment 3 bases; nucleotides outside the gene matches: 3. CDR3 DNA: TGTGCCTGGAGCGCAGGGGGCTACACTGAAGCTTTCTTT. This codes for CAWSAGGYTEAFF.

There are a few counts of this clone. V and J are TRBV29-1 and TRBJ1-6; 10 bases are a match to TRBD1. The germline V gene has CDR1 SQVTM and CDR2 ANQGSEA. With V trimmed by 8 bases and J by 10 bases, 8 bases remained unmatched. There are 13 residues in the CDR3. The CDR3 spells CSFGTGDGSPLHF. The CDR3 DNA reads TGCAGCTTTGGGACAGGGGACGGGTCACCCCTCCACTTT.

V and J are TRBV30 and TRBJ2-5; 15 bases agree with TRBD2. The CDR3 spans 16 residues. The ends lost 0 bases at V and 9 bases at J; junction bases unmatched: 8. Per germline, CDR1 GTSNPN and CDR2 SVGIG (reference sequence). For the CDR3, the DNA is TGTGCCTGGAGTGTACGGGGGACTAGCGGGGGGTTGGCCCAGTACTTC. Encoded protein: CAWSVRGTSGGLAQYF.